The TCR beta chain under discussion was sequenced for a study of T cells in Graves' hyperthyroidism and ophthalmopathy. This clonotype was detected only a few times. TCR beta CDR3 region amplification was performed from RNA transcripts. HTBI primers were used for first-round RT-PCR of the TCR CDR3. Using its own MiXCR run on the multiplex PCR reads, TCRdb lists one record per CDR3 protein. This sample has approximately 210,000 distinct CDR3 sequences, with roughly 15% found just once. Uncontrolled infection, other autoimmune disease, pregnancy or lactation barred patients from enrollment. The CDR3 sequence is 12 residues long. V lost 3 bases to trimming and J lost 7 bases, with 10 bases between them. The germline V gene has CDR1 SEHNR and CDR2 FQNEAQ (reference sequence).

Sequenced input: blood. The rearrangement links TRBV7-9 to TRBJ2-7; D is perhaps TRBD2 (5 bases). The sequence derives from a man aged 50 or older with Graves' hyperthyroidism. This CDR3 is CASSFYGGEQYF. The CDR3 nucleotides read TGTGCCAGCAGCTTTTACGGAGGAGAGCAGTACTTC.